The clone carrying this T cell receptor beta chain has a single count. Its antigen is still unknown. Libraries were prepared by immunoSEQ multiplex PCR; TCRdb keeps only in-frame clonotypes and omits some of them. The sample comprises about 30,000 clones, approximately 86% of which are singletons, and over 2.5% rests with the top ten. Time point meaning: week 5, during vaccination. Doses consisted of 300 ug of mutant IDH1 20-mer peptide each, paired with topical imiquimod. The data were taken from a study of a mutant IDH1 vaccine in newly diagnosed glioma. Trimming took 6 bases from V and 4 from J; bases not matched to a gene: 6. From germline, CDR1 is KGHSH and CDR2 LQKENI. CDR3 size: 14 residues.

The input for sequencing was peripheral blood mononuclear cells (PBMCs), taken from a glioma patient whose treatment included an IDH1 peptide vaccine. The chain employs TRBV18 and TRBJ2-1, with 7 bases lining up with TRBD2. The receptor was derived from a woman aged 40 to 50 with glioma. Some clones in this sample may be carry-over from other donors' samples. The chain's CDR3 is CASSRTRSYNEQFF. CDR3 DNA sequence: TGTGCCAGCTCGCGGACTAGGAGTTACAATGAGCAGTTCTTC.